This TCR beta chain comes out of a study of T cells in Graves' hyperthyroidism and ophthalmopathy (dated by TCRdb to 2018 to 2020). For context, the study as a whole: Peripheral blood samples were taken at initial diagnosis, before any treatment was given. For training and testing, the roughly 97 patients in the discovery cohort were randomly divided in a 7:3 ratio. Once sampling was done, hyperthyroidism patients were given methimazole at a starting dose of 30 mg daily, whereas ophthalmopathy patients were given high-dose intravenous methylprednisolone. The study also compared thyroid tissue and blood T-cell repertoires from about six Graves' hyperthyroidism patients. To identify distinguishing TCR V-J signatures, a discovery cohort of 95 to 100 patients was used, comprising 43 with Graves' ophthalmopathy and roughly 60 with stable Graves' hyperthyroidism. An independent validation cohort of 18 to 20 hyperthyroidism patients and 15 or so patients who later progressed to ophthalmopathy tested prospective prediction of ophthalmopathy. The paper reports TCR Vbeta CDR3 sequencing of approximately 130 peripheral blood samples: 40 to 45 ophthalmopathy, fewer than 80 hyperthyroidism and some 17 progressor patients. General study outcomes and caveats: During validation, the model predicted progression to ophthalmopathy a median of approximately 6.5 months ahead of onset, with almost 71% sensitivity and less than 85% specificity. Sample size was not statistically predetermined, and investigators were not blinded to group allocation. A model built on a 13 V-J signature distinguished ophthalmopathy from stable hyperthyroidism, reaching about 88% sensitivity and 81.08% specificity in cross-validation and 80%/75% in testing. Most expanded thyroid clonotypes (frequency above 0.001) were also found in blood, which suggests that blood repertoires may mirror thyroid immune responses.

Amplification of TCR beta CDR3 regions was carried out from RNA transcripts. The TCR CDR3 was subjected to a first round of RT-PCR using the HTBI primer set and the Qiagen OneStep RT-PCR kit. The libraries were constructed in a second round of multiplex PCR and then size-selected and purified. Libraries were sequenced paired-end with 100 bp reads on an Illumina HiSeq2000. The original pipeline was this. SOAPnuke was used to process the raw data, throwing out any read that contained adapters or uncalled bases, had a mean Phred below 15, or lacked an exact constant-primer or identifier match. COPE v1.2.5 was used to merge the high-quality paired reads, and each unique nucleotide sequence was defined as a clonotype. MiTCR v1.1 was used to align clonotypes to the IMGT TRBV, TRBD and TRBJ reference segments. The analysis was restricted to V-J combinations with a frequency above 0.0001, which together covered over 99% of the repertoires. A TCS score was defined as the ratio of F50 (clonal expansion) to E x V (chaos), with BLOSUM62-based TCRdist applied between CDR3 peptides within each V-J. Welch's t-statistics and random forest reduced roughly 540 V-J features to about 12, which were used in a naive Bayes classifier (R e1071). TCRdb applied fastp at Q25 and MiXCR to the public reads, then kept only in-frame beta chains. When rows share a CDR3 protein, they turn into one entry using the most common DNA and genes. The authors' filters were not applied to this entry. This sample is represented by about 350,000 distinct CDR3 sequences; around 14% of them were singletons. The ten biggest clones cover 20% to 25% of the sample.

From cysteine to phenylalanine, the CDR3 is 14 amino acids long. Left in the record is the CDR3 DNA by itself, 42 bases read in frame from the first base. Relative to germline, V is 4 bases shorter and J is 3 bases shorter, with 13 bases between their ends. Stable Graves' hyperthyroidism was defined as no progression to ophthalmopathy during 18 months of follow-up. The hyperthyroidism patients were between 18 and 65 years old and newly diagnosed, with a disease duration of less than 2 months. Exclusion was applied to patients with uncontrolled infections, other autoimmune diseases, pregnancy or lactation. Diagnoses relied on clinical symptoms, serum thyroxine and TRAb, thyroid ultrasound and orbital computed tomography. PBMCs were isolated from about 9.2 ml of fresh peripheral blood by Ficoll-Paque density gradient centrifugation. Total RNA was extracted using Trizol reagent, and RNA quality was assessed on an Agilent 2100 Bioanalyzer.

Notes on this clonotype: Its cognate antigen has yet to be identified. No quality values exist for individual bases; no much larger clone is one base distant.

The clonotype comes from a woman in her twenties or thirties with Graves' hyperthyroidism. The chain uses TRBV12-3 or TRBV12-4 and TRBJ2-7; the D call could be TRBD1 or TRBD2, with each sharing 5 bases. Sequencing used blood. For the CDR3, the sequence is CASSSGRAGYEQYF. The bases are TGTGCCAGCAGTTCGGGGCGGGCGGGCTACGAGCAGTACTTC.